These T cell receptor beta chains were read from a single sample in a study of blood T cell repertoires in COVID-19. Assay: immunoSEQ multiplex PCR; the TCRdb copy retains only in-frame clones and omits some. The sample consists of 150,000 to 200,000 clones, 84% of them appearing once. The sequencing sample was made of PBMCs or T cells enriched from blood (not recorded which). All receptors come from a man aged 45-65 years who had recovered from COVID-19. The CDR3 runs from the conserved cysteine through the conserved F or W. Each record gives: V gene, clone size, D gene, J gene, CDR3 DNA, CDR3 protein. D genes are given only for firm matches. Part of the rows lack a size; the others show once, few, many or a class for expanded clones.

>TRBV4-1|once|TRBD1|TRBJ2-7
TGCGCCAGCAGCCAAGTACGGGACAGTGACTACGAGCAGTACTTC
CASSQVRDSDYEQYF
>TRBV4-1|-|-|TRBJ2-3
TGCGCCAGCAGCCAGGGTATTAGGGGTATCTTCACAGATACGCAGTATTTT
CASSQGIRGIFTDTQYF
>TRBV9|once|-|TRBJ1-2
TGTGCCAGCAGCATCGGTACAGGCGAGTATGGCTACACCTTC
CASSIGTGEYGYTF
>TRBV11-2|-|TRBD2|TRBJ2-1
TGTGCCAGCAGTACAGGTAGCGGGATCTACAATGAGCAGTTCTTC
CASSTGSGIYNEQFF
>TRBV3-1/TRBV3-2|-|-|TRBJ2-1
TGTGCCGCCGGCGGCCCCCCGGGTGAGCAGTTCTTC
CAAGGPPGEQFF
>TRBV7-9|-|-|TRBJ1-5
TGTGCCAGCAGCGACGGACAGATATATCAGCCCCAGCATTTT
CASSDGQIYQPQHF
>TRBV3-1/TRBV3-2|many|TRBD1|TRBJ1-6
TGTGCCAGCAGCCCCAGGGGGACAGGGGGCGTTGTACCCCTCCACTTT
CASSPRGTGGVVPLHF
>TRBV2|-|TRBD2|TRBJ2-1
TGTGCCAGCAGAAGGCTAGCGGCCAATGAGCAGTTCTTC
CASRRLAANEQFF
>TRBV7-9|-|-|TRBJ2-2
TGTGCCAGCAGCCTCGTTGGGGGGGCGGCCGGGGAGCTGTTTTTT
CASSLVGGAAGELFF
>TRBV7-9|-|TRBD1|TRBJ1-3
TGTGCCAGCAGCCCACAGGGGAAGGGAAACACCATATATTTT
CASSPQGKGNTIYF
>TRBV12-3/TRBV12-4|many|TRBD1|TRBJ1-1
TGTGCCAGCACGTTCGGGACAGCTGAAGCTTTCTTT
CASTFGTAEAFF
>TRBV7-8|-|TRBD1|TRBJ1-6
TGTGCCAGCAGCCGCGTGGGACAGGGTAATTCACCCCTCCACTTT
CASSRVGQGNSPLHF
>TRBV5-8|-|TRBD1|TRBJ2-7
TGTGCCAGCAGCTTTGGACAGGGGTATACCTACGAGCAGTACTTC
CASSFGQGYTYEQYF
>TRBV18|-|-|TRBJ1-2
TGTGCCAGCTCCCTTGGTGGGCTTTACATCGGTTACACCTTC
CASSLGGLYIGYTF
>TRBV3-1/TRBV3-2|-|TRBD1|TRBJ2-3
TGTGCCAGCAGCCAAGTGGCCGGGACAGCCACAGATACGCAGTATTTT
CASSQVAGTATDTQYF
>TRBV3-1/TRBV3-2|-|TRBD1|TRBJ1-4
TGTGCCAGCAGCCTTAAGACAGGGACTAATGAAAAACTGTTTTTT
CASSLKTGTNEKLFF
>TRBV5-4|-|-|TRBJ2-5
TGTGCCAGCAGCGCACAGGGAAGAGAGACCCAGTACTTC
CASSAQGRETQYF
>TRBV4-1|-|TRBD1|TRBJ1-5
TGCGCCAGCAGCCAACGGACAGGGCGGCAGCCCCAGCATTTT
CASSQRTGRQPQHF
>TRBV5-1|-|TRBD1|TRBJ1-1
TGCGCCAGCAGCGATCCGGGACAGGCGAACACTGAAGCTTTCTTT
CASSDPGQANTEAFF
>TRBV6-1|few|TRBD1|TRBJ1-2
TGTGCCAGCAGTGAAACAGGGGTGCTCTTTGGCTACACCTTC
CASSETGVLFGYTF
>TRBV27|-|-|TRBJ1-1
TGTGCCAGCAGTTTCTCCACAGGGAACACTGAAGCTTTCTTT
CASSFSTGNTEAFF
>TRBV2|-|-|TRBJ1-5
TGTGCCAGCAGAGGAGGGGCCGGCAATCAGCCCCAGCATTTT
CASRGGAGNQPQHF
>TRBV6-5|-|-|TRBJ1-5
TGTGCCAGCAGTCGCGACAACAGCAATCAGCCCCAGCATTTT
CASSRDNSNQPQHF
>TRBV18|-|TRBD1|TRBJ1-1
TGTGCCAGCTCACGGGGACAGGGGCCGGGGACTGAAGCTTTCTTT
CASSRGQGPGTEAFF
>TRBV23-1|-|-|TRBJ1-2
TGCGCCAGCAGCCCGCCCGAGGAGGGATACTACACCTTC
CASSPPEEGYYTF
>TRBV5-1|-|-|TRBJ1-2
TGCGCCAGCAGCTTAGGGGGAGGGTATGGCTACACCTTC
CASSLGGGYGYTF
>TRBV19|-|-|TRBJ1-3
TGTGCCAGTAGCGGGGTCTTTGGAAACACCATATATTTT
CASSGVFGNTIYF
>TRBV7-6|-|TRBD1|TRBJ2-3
TGTGCCAGCAGCGAGTCACAGGGGGCGAGCACAGATACGCAGTATTTT
CASSESQGASTDTQYF